This T cell receptor beta chain was documented in a study of persistence of HIV-infected CD4 T cells (dated by TCRdb to 2019 to 2021). In the study overall: CMV- and HIV-1 Gag-responding CD4+ T cells were isolated from ART-treated individuals so that antigen-driven clonal expansion of HIV-1-infected cells could be examined. Peripheral blood samples of up to roughly 200 mL were taken at multiple time points, with the exception of a couple of participants who underwent leukapheresis at a single time point. Suppressive ART had been received by participants for a median of around eight years. The clonality of all cells in each sorted population was assessed by TCRbeta sequencing, whereas the clonality of infected cells was assessed by proviral sequencing. In the cross-participant TCR cluster analysis, fewer than 10 participants were included for CMV and 7 participants were included for Gag. Results and caveats for the whole study, not just this receptor: Antigen-responding cells were enriched for expanded CDR3beta sequences that were degenerate, which suggests that CD4+ responses to CMV and Gag underwent convergent selection. Bulk TCR analyses could not be limited to the rare CMV-responding cells that actually contained HIV-1 proviruses. Within the same sorted populations, how oligoclonal the TCRs were correlated with how oligoclonal the proviruses were. Only a small number of individuals took part in the study, and the range of antigens tested was limited. Significantly lower TCRbeta richness was observed in CMV- and Gag-responding cells than in anti-CD3/anti-CD28-responding cells, and higher oligoclonality was observed in CMV-responding cells than in CD3/CD28-stimulated and Gag-responding cells.

From cysteine to phenylalanine, the CDR3 is 11 amino acids long. The entry retains the CDR3 DNA only, 33 bases that are in frame from base 1. V drops 3 bases and J drops 0 bases, leaving 2 bases in between. CDR1 DFQATT and CDR2 SNEGSKA were looked up in the germline V gene (reference sequence). The treatment or condition label for this specimen denotes: suppressive antiretroviral therapy. A pool of overlapping HIV-1 Gag 15-mer peptides, at approximately 0.95 ug per peptide per mL, was used to stimulate the cells. Memory populations depleted of antigen-responding cells were obtained by sorting nonresponding CD40L-negative CD69-negative CD45RO-high memory CD4+ T cells. Participants were HIV-1-infected adults who started suppressive ART during chronic infection. Plasma HIV-1 RNA had been undetectable (below 50 copies/mL) in participants for at least 4 years. To be included, participants needed a CD4+ T cell count above 400 cells/uL and a positive CMV serology. Before stimulation, PBMCs were isolated using density centrifugation and then depleted of CD8+ T cells. Stimulation of CD8-depleted PBMCs was carried out for more than 15 hours with anti-CD28/CD49d costimulation, CD40-blocking antibody and enfuvirtide, to prevent new infections. Sorting was done on either a Beckman Coulter MoFlo Legacy or an XDP sorter, and propidium iodide was used to exclude dead cells. For samples with more than one million cells, genomic DNA was extracted with the QIAamp DNA Mini Kit, and for all other samples the Quick-DNA Microprep Kit was used.

Of note for this clone: Its antigen target is currently unknown. Base qualities are not recorded, but no much larger clone differs from it by a single base.

The immunoSEQ hsTCRB assay version 4, run in survey mode, was used to sequence TCRbeta repertoires from genomic DNA. Genomic DNA was diluted to 8.5 to 10 ng/uL, using up to roughly 1 ug per sample for TCRbeta sequencing. From the authors' description of their analysis: TCRbeta data analysis was done in ImmunoSeq Analyzer 3.0, and diversity was calculated on productive nucleotide rearrangements. Using the Immunarch R package, the improved Chao index served to estimate lower-bound TCR diversity and the Gini coefficient served to estimate clonality. Nucleotide rearrangements that differed but encoded the same CDR3beta amino acid sequence were counted as separate clonotypes. TCRbeta sequences significantly enriched in antigen-responding cells relative to anti-CD3/anti-CD28-activated cells were identified by differential abundance analysis. GLIPH2 clustered TCRs by predicted peptide-MHC specificity, both within individual participants and across merged participant data sets. TCRdb holds this immuneACCESS table with in-frame rearrangements only. Some clones are missing; in checked studies, unresolved V genes explain under half, and the rest has no known cause. V and J calls and clone size come straight from that table; D and trimming were deduced from the DNA. The sample table lists tens of thousands of clones, 65% to 90% of them with a count of one. The ten most abundant clones make up over 15% of the sample.

The TCR sequence derives from an adult woman with HIV who was CMV-seropositive. Rearrangement joined TRBV20-1 to TRBJ1-2, with the D gene call left open. Sequences were derived from CD4+ T cells sorted from PBMCs after 18-hour stimulation, sampled from a patient who received antiretroviral therapy. The cell subset or site label, read with the paper, signifies: CD40L-CD69- CD45RO-high memory CD4 T cells not responding to Gag peptides. The CDR3 reads CSASTNYGYTF. DNA sequence: TGCAGTGCTAGCACTAACTATGGCTACACCTTC.